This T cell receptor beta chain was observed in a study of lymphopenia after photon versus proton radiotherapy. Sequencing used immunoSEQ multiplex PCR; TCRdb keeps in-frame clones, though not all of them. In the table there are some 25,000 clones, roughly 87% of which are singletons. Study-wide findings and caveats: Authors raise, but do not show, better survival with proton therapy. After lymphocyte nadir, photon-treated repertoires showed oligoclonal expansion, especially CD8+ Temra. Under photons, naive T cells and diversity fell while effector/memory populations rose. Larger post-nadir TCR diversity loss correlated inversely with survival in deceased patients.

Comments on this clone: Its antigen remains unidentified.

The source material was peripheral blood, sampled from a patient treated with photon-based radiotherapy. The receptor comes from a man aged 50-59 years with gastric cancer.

Here the CDR3 reads CASSLERGGRTSTDTQYF. For the CDR3, the DNA is TGTGCCAGCAGCTTGGAGCGGGGGGGCCGAACTAGCACAGATACGCAGTATTTT. The V and J genes are TRBV5-6 and TRBJ2-3, with TRBD2 matching 10 bases. The ends lost 0 bases at V and 0 bases at J; junction bases unmatched: 7. The CDR3 consists of 18 residues. Germline CDR1 SGHDT, CDR2 YYEEEE.